The 19 T cell receptor beta chains given below trace back to one sample, sequenced in a study of blood T cell repertoires in COVID-19. Sequenced by immunoSEQ multiplex PCR; TCRdb stores in-frame clones only, minus some. The sample has under 250,000 clones, over 80% seen once. The sequenced sample consisted of PBMCs or T cells enriched from blood (not recorded which). The receptors derive from a woman between 35 and 50 years old who had been exposed to COVID-19.

This clone occurred a few times. V and J are TRBV5-4 and TRBJ2-5; D might be TRBD2 (5 bases). Per germline, CDR1 SGHNT and CDR2 YYREEE (reference sequence). CDR3 size: 13 residues. Trimming took off 8 bases at V and 4 bases at J, with 15 bases between the two ends. DNA for the CDR3: TGTGCCAGTTCTCGGGCTGGAGGAGAGACCCAGTACTTC. Protein: CASSRAGGETQYF.

V and J are TRBV13 and TRBJ1-2; tentative D call: TRBD1 (6 bases). This CDR3 is 14 amino acids long. Germline lookup yields CDR1 PRHDT and CDR2 FYEKMQ (reference sequence). V lost 4 bases to trimming and J lost 4 bases, with 13 bases between them. CDR3: CASSYLQGPYGYTF. The CDR3 bases are TGTGCCAGCAGCTACTTACAGGGACCCTATGGCTACACCTTC. Full variable domain (missing parts from reference TRBV13 and TRBJ1-2): AAGVIQSPRHLIKEKRETATLKCYPIPRHDTVYWYQQGPGQDPQFLISFYEKMQSDKGSIPDRFSAQQFSDYHSELNMSSLELGDSALYFCASSYLQGPYGYTFGSGTRLTVV.

The rearrangement links TRBV6-1 to TRBJ1-2, with D possibly matching TRBD1 (5 bases). V lost 2 bases, J lost 7 bases, and 17 bases lay in between. The CDR3 spans 15 residues. The V gene's germline CDR1 is MNHNS and CDR2 SASEGT. CDR3 coding DNA: TGTGCCAGCAGTGAAAGGCTGAGGTCAGGGATTGGCTACACCTTC. Protein: CASSERLRSGIGYTF.

The chain carries TRBV28 and TRBJ1-2; 8 bases line up with TRBD1. Looked up from germline, CDR1 is MDHEN and CDR2 is SYDVKM. V lost 6 bases and J lost 10; bases outside the gene matches: 16. This CDR3 is built from 15 residues. The CDR3: CASRTYWTGSSYYTF. In nucleotides, the CDR3 is TGTGCCAGCAGGACTTACTGGACAGGGAGTAGCTACTACACCTTC.

This chain joins TRBV6-5 and TRBJ2-2, with D possibly matching TRBD2 (5 bases). This CDR3 spans 13 amino acids. Trimming took off 6 bases at V and 1 base at J, with 6 bases between the two ends. CDR1 MNHEY and CDR2 SVGAGI come from the germline V gene. CDR3 in DNA: TGTGCCAGCAGGGGAGTGAACACCGGGGAGCTGTTTTTT. Its translation: CASRGVNTGELFF.

The gene calls are TRBV19 and TRBJ2-1; a weak D match, TRBD2 (5 bases). The CDR3 has 13 residues. Germline-derived CDR1 and CDR2 are LNHDA and SQIVND (reference sequence). V was clipped by 6 bases and J by 7 bases, with 13 bases between them. CDR3 nucleotide sequence: TGTGCCAGTAGCCCCCGGGGTAAGAATGAGCAGTTCTTC. This codes for CASSPRGKNEQFF.

The V and J genes are TRBV13 and TRBJ1-2, with D tentatively TRBD1 (6 bases). Trimming stripped 5 bases from V and 4 bases from J, with 20 bases between. Germline loops: CDR1 PRHDT, CDR2 FYEKMQ (reference sequence). The CDR3 totals 16 residues. CDR3 loop: CASSPLAGGPTYGYTF. The CDR3 nucleotides read TGTGCCAGCAGCCCCCTTGCGGGGGGGCCCACCTATGGCTACACCTTC.

This chain links TRBV7-2 with TRBJ2-5; the match to TRBD2 covers 7 bases. Per the germline V gene, CDR1 is SGHTA and CDR2 is FQGNSA. With 3 bases clipped from V and 5 bases from J, the junction kept 9 bases outside the gene matches. CDR3 length: 15 residues. This chain's CDR3 is CASSFSRRTRETQYF. The DNA of the CDR3 is TGTGCCAGCAGCTTTTCCCGACGGACTAGGGAGACCCAGTACTTC.

The chain employs TRBV3-1 (or the pseudogene TRBV3-2) and TRBJ1-6; possible D gene TRBD1, 6 bases. Trimming removed 6 bases at V and 5 bases at J, with 8 bases between. The CDR3 loop spans 13 amino acids. The germline CDR1 and CDR2 sequences are LGHDT and YNNKEL (reference sequence). CDR3: CASRDSHNSPLHF. The CDR3 coding sequence is TGTGCCAGCAGGGACAGTCATAATTCACCCCTCCACTTT.

The rearrangement joins TRBV27 to TRBJ2-5; D remains unclear. Germline V gene sequence: CDR1 MNHEY, CDR2 SMNVEV (reference sequence). V lost 2 bases, J lost 4 bases, and 20 bases lay in between. The CDR3 is 17 amino acids. CDR3 protein: CASSLVGRPGSRETQYF. Here the CDR3 DNA reads TGTGCCAGCAGTTTAGTTGGCAGGCCTGGCAGTAGAGAGACCCAGTACTTC.

This clone was recorded once. This chain links TRBV28 with TRBJ1-6; TRBD1 is a possible D gene (5 bases). Trimming shortened V by 8 bases and J by 7 bases, and 15 bases separated the two germline ends. CDR3 length: 14 amino acids. CDR1 is MDHEN and CDR2 is SYDVKM in the germline V gene. CDR3 residues: CASGLTETNSPLHF. The CDR3 DNA follows: TGTGCCAGCGGATTGACAGAGACCAATTCACCCCTCCACTTT.

The chain is built from TRBV9 and TRBJ2-7; 12 nucleotides agree with TRBD2. From germline, CDR1 is SGDLS and CDR2 YYNGEE. This CDR3 spans 13 amino acids. V lost 4 bases, J lost 6 bases, and 2 bases stayed unmatched. The CDR3 spells CASSRGLAGEQYV. CDR3 bases: TGTGCCAGCAGCCGGGGACTAGCGGGCGAGCAGTACGTC.

For the CDR3, the DNA is TGTGCCAGTAGTGTGCAAGGGACTGCGTATCAGCCCCAGCATTTT. This encodes CASSVQGTAYQPQHF. The chain combines TRBV19 with TRBJ1-5; the D gene is possibly TRBD1 (5 bases). The CDR3 runs 15 residues. V gave up 5 bases and J gave up 5 bases, with 16 bases separating them. The germline V gene encodes CDR1 LNHDA and CDR2 SQIVND (reference sequence).

The V gene is TRBV13, the J gene TRBJ2-2, with D tentatively TRBD2 (6 bases). CDR1 is PRHDT and CDR2 is FYEKMQ in the germline V gene (reference sequence). The CDR3 has 16 residues. V lost 6 bases and J lost 0, with 14 bases in between. The DNA for the CDR3 is TGTGCCAGCAGTCACGAAACTAGCCCGAACACCGGGGAGCTGTTTTTT. Amino acid sequence: CASSHETSPNTGELFF.

V gene TRBV2 combines with J gene TRBJ2-1; TRBD2 matches 11 bases. V shed 9 bases and J 7 bases; nucleotides not matched to a gene: 2. The CDR3 extends over 12 amino acids. Per the germline V gene, CDR1 is SNHLY and CDR2 is FYNNEI. The CDR3 spells CARRLAGNEQFF. CDR3 sequence (DNA): TGTGCCAGGAGACTAGCGGGGAATGAGCAGTTCTTC.

The chain combines TRBV5-1 with TRBJ1-1; D not resolved. The CDR3 contains 14 residues. The germline V and J ends were trimmed by 4 bases and 0 bases, with 10 bases remaining between them. The germline gives CDR1 SGHRS, CDR2 YFSETQ. Written as DNA, the CDR3 is TGCGCCAGCAGCCCCGACGGGTTGAACACTGAAGCTTTCTTT. This translates into CASSPDGLNTEAFF.

CDR3 in amino acids: CASSATGLTAEAFF. CDR3 nucleotides: TGCGCCAGCAGCGCCACAGGGTTAACCGCTGAAGCTTTCTTT. This chain links TRBV5-1 with TRBJ1-1, with a possible D match to TRBD1 (6 bases). V lost 4 bases to trimming and J lost 6 bases, with 16 bases between them. The CDR3 consists of 14 residues. Germline CDR1 SGHRS, CDR2 YFSETQ.

This clone was picked up one time. The rearrangement uses TRBV7-9 and TRBJ1-6, with 7 bases that match TRBD1. CDR1 and CDR2 from the germline V gene are SEHNR and FQNEAQ (reference sequence). This CDR3 has 12 amino acids. V was pared by 5 bases and J by 10 bases, with 2 bases of the junction left unmatched. The CDR3 sequence is CASSPGGSPLHF. In nucleotides, the CDR3 is TGTGCCAGCAGCCCAGGGGGGTCACCCCTCCACTTT.

The chain is built from TRBV7-8 and TRBJ1-3; no clear D. The CDR3 spans 14 residues. V lost 1 base to trimming and J lost 3 bases, with 7 bases between them. Germline V gene lookup returns CDR1 SGHVS and CDR2 FQNEAQ. CDR3 nucleotides: TGTGCCAGCAGCTTAGGTCCGGGTGGAAACACCATATATTTT. It codes for CASSLGPGGNTIYF.